A selection of T cell receptor beta chains follows, all from one sample in a study of PD-1 blockade in classical Hodgkin lymphoma. Profiled with immunoSEQ multiplex PCR; TCRdb holds only in-frame clones, not every one. This sample has some 28,000 clones, with 70% to 90% found just once. This specimen was peripheral blood mononuclear cells (PBMCs), taken before the second cycle of nivolumab. These TCRs come from a human donor with classical Hodgkin lymphoma. CDR3s include the opening cysteine and the closing phenylalanine or tryptophan. A D gene is named only where the DNA matches it firmly. Clone size is shown for a subset of rows, as once, few, many or a class of expanded clone.

cdr3_aa	cdr3_nt	j_call	d_call	v_call	clone_size	cdr3_length
CASSSRGQGNYGYTF	TGTGCCAGTAGTAGCCGGGGCCAGGGGAACTATGGCTACACCTTC	TRBJ1-2	NA	TRBV19	NA	15
CASSTSGTSYEQYF	TGTGCCAGTAGCACTAGCGGGACTTCCTACGAGCAGTACTTC	TRBJ2-7	TRBD2	TRBV19	NA	14
CAPPGSGTQETQYF	TGTGCCCCCCCTGGCTCCGGAACTCAAGAGACCCAGTACTTC	TRBJ2-5	NA	TRBV6-1	NA	14
CASSFIQGNTGELFF	TGCGCCAGCAGCTTTATACAGGGCAACACCGGGGAGCTGTTTTTT	TRBJ2-2	NA	TRBV5-1	NA	15
CASSRTGSGNQPQHF	TGTGCCAGCAGCCGGACAGGGTCGGGCAATCAGCCCCAGCATTTT	TRBJ1-5	TRBD1	TRBV6-1	once	15
CASSGEGLADTDTQYF	TGTGCCAGCAGCGGCGAGGGACTAGCGGATACAGATACGCAGTATTTT	TRBJ2-3	TRBD2	TRBV9	NA	16
CASTRPGTGGYTF	TGTGCCAGCACTAGGCCCGGAACTGGAGGCTACACCTTC	TRBJ1-2	NA	TRBV6-5	few	13
CASSLEGMFETQYF	TGTGCCAGCAGCTTGGAGGGGATGTTTGAGACCCAGTACTTC	TRBJ2-5	NA	TRBV11-3	once	14
CASSLGGGVETQYF	TGTGCCAGCAGCTTGGGTGGGGGCGTTGAGACCCAGTACTTC	TRBJ2-5	NA	TRBV5-4	NA	14
CASILSAGGNTEAFF	TGTGCCAGCATCTTATCGGCGGGGGGGAACACTGAAGCTTTCTTT	TRBJ1-1	NA	TRBV27	NA	15
CAIRYRDGETQYF	TGTGCCATCAGATACAGGGACGGCGAGACCCAGTACTTC	TRBJ2-5	NA	TRBV10-3	once	13
CASSSRERGAQYF	TGCGCCAGCAGCTCCCGGGAGCGCGGGGCCCAGTACTTC	TRBJ2-5	NA	TRBV5-1	NA	13
CASRRTGGKYEQYF	TGTGCCAGCAGGAGGACAGGGGGCAAGTACGAGCAGTACTTC	TRBJ2-7	TRBD1	TRBV5-6	few	14
CASSLPGTMNTEAFF	TGTGCCAGCAGTTTACCAGGGACCATGAACACTGAAGCTTTCTTT	TRBJ1-1	NA	TRBV28	NA	15
CASSTGVAGNQPQHF	TGTGCCAGCAGCACAGGGGTGGCAGGCAATCAGCCCCAGCATTTT	TRBJ1-5	TRBD1	TRBV9	NA	15
CASSKGLMNTEAFF	TGTGCCAGCAGCAAAGGACTTATGAACACTGAAGCTTTCTTT	TRBJ1-1	NA	TRBV5-4	once	14
CASRPSGGSGNEQFF	TGCGCCAGCAGGCCCTCCGGGGGGTCAGGGAATGAGCAGTTCTTC	TRBJ2-1	TRBD2	TRBV4-3	NA	15
CASSTKPDALNQPQHF	TGTGCCAGCAGTACGAAGCCTGACGCCCTCAATCAGCCCCAGCATTTT	TRBJ1-5	NA	TRBV2	few	16
CASSLDRVGYGYTF	TGTGCCAGCAGTCTGGACAGGGTCGGGTATGGCTACACCTTC	TRBJ1-2	TRBD1	TRBV27	NA	14
CAIGVPGELFF	TGTGCCATCGGAGTTCCCGGGGAGCTGTTTTTT	TRBJ2-2	NA	TRBV10-3	once	11
CASSLLSDTGELFF	TGTGCCAGCAGCCTCCTGTCTGACACCGGGGAGCTGTTTTTT	TRBJ2-2	NA	TRBV7-9	NA	14
CASSQERNYGYTF	TGCGCCAGCAGCCAAGAAAGGAACTATGGCTACACCTTC	TRBJ1-2	NA	TRBV4-3	NA	13
CASKDRGYNSPLHF	TGTGCCAGCAAAGATCGGGGTTATAATTCACCCCTCCACTTT	TRBJ1-6	NA	TRBV7-9	NA	14
CASSQDRGHGYTF	TGTGCCAGCAGCCAGGACAGGGGGCATGGCTACACCTTC	TRBJ1-2	TRBD1	TRBV5-6	NA	13
CASSSAGFTEAFF	TGTGCCAGCAGTTCAGCCGGATTCACTGAAGCTTTCTTT	TRBJ1-1	NA	TRBV6-6	once	13
CASGRWGRSEKLFF	TGTGCCAGCGGCCGGTGGGGGCGTTCTGAAAAACTGTTTTTT	TRBJ1-4	NA	TRBV28	NA	14
CASSLRAGISYNEQFF	TGTGCCAGCAGCTTACGGGCAGGGATATCCTACAATGAGCAGTTCTTC	TRBJ2-1	NA	TRBV7-3	once	16
CASSYSSGFTDTQYF	TGTGCCAGCAGTTACTCGAGTGGGTTCACAGATACGCAGTATTTT	TRBJ2-3	NA	TRBV6-5	few	15
CASSLDSNQETQYF	TGCGCCAGCAGCTTGGATAGCAACCAAGAGACCCAGTACTTC	TRBJ2-5	NA	TRBV5-1	NA	14
CASRGDRRNYGYTF	TGTGCCAGCAGGGGGGACAGGCGGAACTATGGCTACACCTTC	TRBJ1-2	TRBD1	TRBV6-4	NA	14
CASRVGAGNTDTQYF	TGTGCCAGCCGAGTTGGAGCGGGGAACACAGATACGCAGTATTTT	TRBJ2-3	TRBD2	TRBV2	NA	15
CASSVDSYTEAFF	TGTGCCAGCAGCGTCGACAGTTATACTGAAGCTTTCTTT	TRBJ1-1	NA	TRBV9	NA	13
CASSSSHSNIQYF	TGTGCCAGCAGCTCTTCTCACTCGAACATTCAGTACTTC	TRBJ2-4	NA	TRBV5-8	NA	13